This TCR beta chain is from a study of early stage breast cancer tumors. Germline values: CDR1 MNHNS, CDR2 SASEGT. V lost 8 bases to trimming and J lost 2 bases; unmatched junction nucleotides: 8. The CDR3 spans 14 residues. Measured with immunoSEQ multiplex PCR; TCRdb has only the in-frame clones, and not every one. Of 50,000 to 65,000 clones in the sample, 60% to 85% were seen once. The chain links TRBV6-1 to TRBJ2-7; the match to TRBD1 covers 8 bases. This receptor was obtained from a person aged 25 to 39 with breast cancer. Sequenced material: blood. CDR3 DNA: TGTGCCAGCTGTGGGAGACAGGGGACCTACGAGCAGTACTTC. This gives the protein CASCGRQGTYEQYF.